A single sample gave rise to the 9 T cell receptor beta chains below, sequenced in a study of identical twins (dated by TCRdb to 2016 to 2018). The library was produced with 5' RACE. The listed sequencing device is Illumina HiSeq 2000. In-frame beta chains were kept once TCRdb had trimmed the public reads at Q25 with fastp and called clones with MiXCR. Each entry is one CDR3 protein sequence, shown with its most common DNA and genes. In all, the sample holds around 100,000 distinct CDR3 sequences, and under 6.5% of those were seen once. Approximately 12% of the sample comes from the top ten. Sequencing was carried out using memory T cells sorted from blood. The cell subset or site label of this sample denotes: CD45RO+ enriched T cells. These TCRs come from a woman between 45 and 60 years old in good health.

This clonotype was recorded once. The chain joins TRBV9 to TRBJ2-3, with TRBD2 matching over 10 bases. J was trimmed by 0 bases and V by 3 bases; bases with no gene match: 13. Germline values: CDR1 SGDLS, CDR2 YYNGEE. This CDR3 is built from 19 residues. The CDR3 nucleotides are TGTGCCAGCAGCGGGGGGAACTTACTAGCGGGGTGGAGCACAGATACGCAGTATTTT. Translating gives CASSGGNLLAGWSTDTQYF.

This clonotype came up many times. V is TRBV20-1 and J is TRBJ2-1; D remains ambiguous. The germline V gene encodes CDR1 DFQATT and CDR2 SNEGSKA (reference sequence). The CDR3 has 12 amino acids. V lost 3 bases to trimming and J lost 7 bases, with 10 bases between them. This chain's CDR3 is CSARRLGNEQFF. The DNA of the CDR3 is TGCAGTGCTAGGAGATTGGGGAATGAGCAGTTCTTC.

This clonotype showed up many times. The chain recombines TRBV7-9 with TRBJ2-2; no clear D. The CDR3 runs to 13 residues. The V and J ends lost 0 bases and 7 bases respectively, with 6 bases between them. The germline gives CDR1 SEHNR, CDR2 FQNEAQ (reference sequence). The CDR3: CASSLAGGGELFF. For the CDR3, the DNA is TGTGCCAGCAGCTTAGCCGGCGGCGGGGAGCTGTTTTTT.

This chain joins TRBV10-3 and TRBJ2-7, with 8 nucleotides matching TRBD1. The CDR3 runs to 14 residues. Losses at the gene ends were 11 bases for V and 5 bases for J; bases not matched to a gene: 14. Per germline, CDR1 ENHRY and CDR2 SYGVKD. The CDR3 sequence: CAARGQGAIDEQYF. The DNA of the CDR3 is TGTGCCGCCCGGGGGCAGGGGGCGATTGACGAGCAGTACTTC.

The chain's CDR3 is CSANRREGSTDTQYF. CDR3 bases: TGCAGTGCCAACAGACGGGAGGGTAGCACAGATACGCAGTATTTT. The rearrangement joins TRBV20-1 to TRBJ2-3; 8 bases map to TRBD2. J was trimmed by 0 bases and V by 6 bases; bases with no gene match: 8. Germline V gene sequence: CDR1 DFQATT, CDR2 SNEGSKA (reference sequence). The CDR3 extends over 15 amino acids.

This clonotype was found many times. This chain uses TRBV12-3 or TRBV12-4 with TRBJ2-2, with 7 bases identical to TRBD1. V lost 8 bases and J lost 0; bases outside the gene matches: 6. This CDR3 spans 15 amino acids. The CDR3 DNA is TGTGCCAGCCGAAGGGGGCAAACGAACACCGGGGAGCTGTTTTTT. It encodes CASRRGQTNTGELFF.

This clonotype has more than one count but fewer than ten. This chain connects TRBV24-1 to TRBJ2-3; D is perhaps TRBD2 (5 bases). From germline, CDR1 is KGHDR and CDR2 SFDVKD. The V end lost 3 bases, the J end lost 8 bases, and 17 bases lay between the germline ends. The CDR3 is made up of 15 amino acids. The CDR3 coding sequence is TGTGCCACCAGTGATCCCGGGCACCCGGCGGGTACGCAGTATTTT. This gives the protein CATSDPGHPAGTQYF.

The table lists this clonotype with many counts. V gene TRBV5-1 combines with J gene TRBJ1-4; no firm D call. Trimming stripped 0 bases from V and 5 bases from J, with 8 bases between. Per germline, CDR1 SGHRS and CDR2 YFSETQ. This CDR3 has 14 residues. The CDR3 sequence is CASSLDSINEKLFF. The CDR3 coding sequence is TGCGCCAGCAGCTTGGACAGCATAAATGAAAAACTGTTTTTT. Supplemented by reference TRBV5-1 and TRBJ1-4, the full variable domain reads KAGVTQTPRYLIKTRGQQVTLSCSPISGHRSVSWYQQTPGQGLQFLFEYFSETQRNKGNFPGRFSGRQFSNSRSEMNVSTLELGDSALYLCASSLDSINEKLFFGSGTQLSVL.

This clonotype appeared many times. This rearrangement joins TRBV6-1 to TRBJ2-7; 12 positions agree with TRBD2. Germline V lookup: CDR1 MNHNS, CDR2 SASEGT. The V gene end was trimmed by 3 bases and the J gene end by 4 bases; junction bases not matched to a gene: 4. This CDR3 has 15 residues. In DNA form, the CDR3 reads TGTGCCAGCAGTGACACTAGCGGGAGGCGTTACGAGCAGTACGTC. This translates into CASSDTSGRRYEQYV.